The sequence of this TCR beta chain was determined in a study of blood T cell repertoires in COVID-19. Study-level information: COVID-19 samples from acute and convalescent phases originated in the United States, Italy and Spain. T cells, B-cell-depleted T cells, or PBMCs provided the cDNA or gDNA that served as material.

Trimming left V 5 bases short and J 1 base short, with 13 bases between. CDR1 is MNHEY, CDR2 SVGAGI, per germline. The CDR3 consists of 15 residues. In the original workflow: Nucleated cell number was recorded as an estimate derived from reference gene primer amplification. Profiling relied on immunoSEQ multiplex PCR, and the TCRdb table lists in-frame clones only, not all of them. V, J and clone size derive from that table, while D and trimming were established from the DNA sequence. The table lists around 45,000 clones, over 75% of them singletons, with 20% to 30% in the top ten. The TCR comes from a woman in her fifties or sixties with acute or convalescent COVID-19. Source material: peripheral blood. The chain links TRBV6-5 to TRBJ2-3; D might be TRBD2 (6 bases). This CDR3 is CASSHRLGGTDTQYF. As DNA, the CDR3 is TGTGCCAGCAGTCACCGACTAGGTGGCACAGATACGCAGTATTTT.